A single T cell receptor (beta chain) is shown here with its context. Antigen specificity is unknown. Other nucleotide sequences from this sample produce the same CDR3. From germline, CDR1 is SGHTA and CDR2 FQGNSA. Trimming pared 0 bases from V and 2 bases from J, leaving 8 bases between. The CDR3 is 14 residues long. Sequenced by immunoSEQ multiplex PCR; TCRdb stores in-frame clones only, minus some. The sample consists of about 960,000 clones, approximately 76% of them appearing once. These data belong to a study of shared clonotypes between healthy human individuals. General observations from the study: Specimens sampled were limited to blood, with tissue repertoires likely differing.

Input material: memory CD4+ T cells sorted from blood. Subset indicated: CD45RA-negative fraction. The chain uses TRBV7-2 and TRBJ2-7, with D possibly TRBD2 on 6 matching bases. This sequence originates from a man between 18 and 29 years old in good health. The CDR3 spells CASSLAAGPYEQYF. The CDR3 DNA reads as TGTGCCAGCAGCTTAGCGGCGGGGCCCTACGAGCAGTACTTC.